These 5 T cell receptor beta chains originate from one sample sequenced in a study of OX40 agonist ivuxolimab in advanced cancers. Clones were read by immunoSEQ multiplex PCR, and TCRdb kept only the in-frame ones, dropping some. The table has 96,000 or so clones, 84% seen once. The material sequenced was CD4+ or CD8+ T cells sorted from blood, taken in a trial of the OX40 agonist ivuxolimab. All receptors derive from an adult with an advanced solid tumor such as melanoma, head and neck, liver or kidney cancer.

The rearrangement joins TRBV5-5 to TRBJ1-5; perhaps TRBD1 as D (6 bases). The CDR3 contains 16 residues. V was trimmed by 1 base and J by 2 bases, leaving 13 bases between them. Germline CDR1 is SGHKS and CDR2 is YYEKEE (reference sequence). In DNA form, the CDR3 reads TGTGCCAGCAGCTTGTCGGCAGGGGTTGGCAATCAGCCCCAGCATTTT. Translated: CASSLSAGVGNQPQHF.

This clone was picked up a small number of times. This chain links TRBV10-1 with TRBJ1-1; D is ambiguous. Germline loops: CDR1 WNHNN, CDR2 SYGVQD (reference sequence). This CDR3 has 14 residues. Trimming pared 7 bases from V and 0 bases from J, leaving 12 bases between. The CDR3 DNA is TGCGCCAGCACGCGTTGGGATATGAACACTGAAGCTTTCTTT. Its translation is CASTRWDMNTEAFF.

This chain uses TRBV6-1 with TRBJ1-5, with D perhaps TRBD1 (5 bases). Trimming took off 7 bases at V and 2 bases at J, with 12 bases between the two ends. The germline gives CDR1 MNHNS, CDR2 SASEGT. The CDR3 has 14 residues. This chain's CDR3 is CASKDSDGNQPQHF. Written as DNA, the CDR3 is TGTGCCAGCAAAGACAGTGACGGCAATCAGCCCCAGCATTTT.

As DNA, the CDR3 is TGTGCCTGGTCTCGGGGACTAGCGGCTAATGAGCAGTTCTTC. Protein product: CAWSRGLAANEQFF. The chain has TRBV30 and TRBJ2-1, with 11 bases that match TRBD2. Losses at the gene ends were 5 bases for V and 7 bases for J; bases not matched to a gene: 7. The CDR3 extends over 14 amino acids. Germline values: CDR1 GTSNPN, CDR2 SVGIG (reference sequence).

This chain links TRBV6-1 with TRBJ2-1; D is unclear. The CDR3 length is 17 residues. The germline CDR1 and CDR2 sequences are MNHNS and SASEGT. V lost 3 bases, J lost 4 bases, and 19 bases lay in between. CDR3 sequence: CASSEPYRLVPYNEQFF. The CDR3, as DNA: TGTGCCAGCAGTGAGCCATACCGGCTGGTACCGTACAATGAGCAGTTCTTC.